Listed below are T cell receptor beta chains from one sample, sequenced in a study of response to subunit inactivated influenza vaccine. One entry per CDR3 protein results from TCRdb running MiXCR on the RT-PCR reads. The table has some 550,000 distinct CDR3 sequences, approximately 22% seen once. This sample also belongs to another study, concerning T cells expressing NK-cell markers.

The sample consisted of CD4+ T cells sorted from PBMCs, taken 11 to 12 days after vaccination. The origin of the receptors is a man aged 45-60 years who received an inactivated influenza vaccine. Each CDR3 is given with its conserved first and last residue. The D gene is left open where the match is weak. Clone sizes are given selectively: once, few, many, or a class where the clone is expanded.

TGTGCCAGCAGTTACTCAGCCAGGGGGCAGGTTGAAGCTTTCTTT | CASSYSARGQVEAFF | TRBJ1-1 | TRBV6-5 | - | TRBD1 | 15
TGTGCCAGCAGTTACGGTTCGAACACTGAAGCTTTCTTT | CASSYGSNTEAFF | TRBJ1-1 | TRBV6-5 | - | - | 13
TGTGCCAGCATCCAAAGGGGGAAAGGGGGCAGGTGGAACTATGGCTACACCTTC | CASIQRGKGGRWNYGYTF | TRBJ1-2 | TRBV21-1 | - | - | 18
TGTGCCAGCAGCCAGCAGGACAGGGCCGATTCACCCCTCCACTTT | CASSQQDRADSPLHF | TRBJ1-6 | TRBV4-2 | few | TRBD1 | 15
TGCGCCAGCAGCCCCCAGGGGGCATCCTACAATGAGCAGTTCTTC | CASSPQGASYNEQFF | TRBJ2-1 | TRBV5-1 | many | TRBD1 | 15
TGCAGCGTCGCCGGGACAGACTACGAGCAGTACTTC | CSVAGTDYEQYF | TRBJ2-7 | TRBV29-1 | few | TRBD1 | 12
TGTGCCAGCAGTTTCATGCGGGGGGGCGCCGGGGAGCTGTTTTTT | CASSFMRGGAGELFF | TRBJ2-2 | TRBV12-3/TRBV12-4 | - | TRBD2 | 15
TGCAGCGTGCTCCTCAGGATGGAGACCCAGTACTTC | CSVLLRMETQYF | TRBJ2-5 | TRBV29-1 | - | - | 12
TGCGCCAGCAGCTTGGCCAACCTAGCGGCCTACAATGAGCAGTTCTTC | CASSLANLAAYNEQFF | TRBJ2-1 | TRBV5-1 | few | TRBD2 | 16
TGTGCCAGCAGTTTGGGGCAGGACACCGGGGAGCTGTTTTTT | CASSLGQDTGELFF | TRBJ2-2 | TRBV12-3/TRBV12-4 | - | - | 14
TGTGCCAGCAGCAGCATCACGAACACCGGGGAGCTGTTTTTT | CASSSITNTGELFF | TRBJ2-2 | TRBV11-2 | few | - | 14
TGTGCCAGCAGAAAGACAGGGGGGGAGACCCAGTACTTC | CASRKTGGETQYF | TRBJ2-5 | TRBV6-1 | - | TRBD1 | 13
TGCGCCAGCAAACGACGGGGGGCTGAGAGCAATCAGCCCCAGCATTTT | CASKRRGAESNQPQHF | TRBJ1-5 | TRBV23-1 | - | - | 16
TGTGCCAGCAGCTTATTGGAGGAAGAGACCCAGTACTTC | CASSLLEEETQYF | TRBJ2-5 | TRBV7-9 | - | - | 13
TGTGCCAGCAGCTTAGCCGGACTGACGCTTGGTTCCTACGAGCAGTACTTC | CASSLAGLTLGSYEQYF | TRBJ2-7 | TRBV7-9 | - | - | 17
TGTGCCAGCGCCGGGCCGCTGGGCAGCGAGCAGTACTTC | CASAGPLGSEQYF | TRBJ2-7 | TRBV10-3 | - | - | 13
TGTGCCAGCAGCTCCTTCTCGGGGGCCAACGTCCTGACTTTC | CASSSFSGANVLTF | TRBJ2-6 | TRBV7-3 | many | - | 14
TGCGCCAGCAGCTTGGTTTCAGGGGCTTTATTAAGCTCCTACAATGAGCAGTTCTTC | CASSLVSGALLSSYNEQFF | TRBJ2-1 | TRBV5-1 | - | - | 19
TGCAGCCTCACCTCGGGACAGGGTATATATGAGCAGTTCTTC | CSLTSGQGIYEQFF | TRBJ2-1 | TRBV20-1 | - | TRBD1 | 14
TGCGCCAGCAGGGGGCGGGCCAAGAATAGCAATCAGCCCCAGCATTTT | CASRGRAKNSNQPQHF | TRBJ1-5 | TRBV4-1 | - | - | 16
TGCGCCAGCAGCTCCTCTACGAACAAGTTCTTC | CASSSSTNKFF | TRBJ2-1 | TRBV5-1 | - | - | 11
TGTGCCAGCAGCCTCGGTTTGGGACTAGCGAGCCGGGATACGCAGTATTTT | CASSLGLGLASRDTQYF | TRBJ2-3 | TRBV7-2 | - | TRBD2 | 17
TGCAGTGCTAGAGATGAAGGAGCGTCAATCTACAATGAGCAGTTCTTC | CSARDEGASIYNEQFF | TRBJ2-1 | TRBV20-1 | few | - | 16
TGTGCCACCAGTGATAGGGGATCGTACCAAGAGACCCAGTACTTC | CATSDRGSYQETQYF | TRBJ2-5 | TRBV24-1 | - | - | 15
TGTGCCAGTAGCCCCCCGGACAGGGTCTACGAGCAGTACTTC | CASSPPDRVYEQYF | TRBJ2-7 | TRBV19 | - | TRBD1 | 14
TGTGCCAGCATTTCAGTCAACACAGATACGCAGTATTTT | CASISVNTDTQYF | TRBJ2-3 | TRBV28 | - | - | 13
TGTGCCAGCAGCTTATACCTAGCGGGGGATAACAATGAGCAGTTCTTC | CASSLYLAGDNNEQFF | TRBJ2-1 | TRBV7-2 | - | TRBD2 | 16
TGTGCCATCAGTGAAATTAGCGGGGGCTCCTACGAGCAGTACTTC | CAISEISGGSYEQYF | TRBJ2-7 | TRBV10-3 | - | TRBD2 | 15
TGCAGCGTTCCCCGACAGGATGGCTACACCTTC | CSVPRQDGYTF | TRBJ1-2 | TRBV29-1 | few | - | 11
TGTGCCAGCAGCTTGGCCGCAGGGGGCTTTGTCGGGGAGCTGTTTTTT | CASSLAAGGFVGELFF | TRBJ2-2 | TRBV5-5 | many | TRBD1 | 16
TGTGCCTCCTTATCCGGGACAACGAACACTGAAGCTTTCTTT | CASLSGTTNTEAFF | TRBJ1-1 | TRBV10-3 | few | - | 14
TGTGCCACCAGCAACGGTCAGGGTGAACATTCCGGGGAGCTGTTTTTT | CATSNGQGEHSGELFF | TRBJ2-2 | TRBV15 | few | - | 16
TGTGCCAGCAGCCAAGATCCAGTGTCCGGGGAGCTGTTTTTT | CASSQDPVSGELFF | TRBJ2-2 | TRBV4-2 | few | - | 14
TGTGCCAGCAGCCTCTGGACAGGGGCTTACGCCGGGGAGCTGTTTTTT | CASSLWTGAYAGELFF | TRBJ2-2 | TRBV7-7 | few | TRBD1 | 16
TGTGCCAGCAGAGAGAGACCGAACACCGGGGAGCTGTTTTTT | CASRERPNTGELFF | TRBJ2-2 | TRBV28 | few | - | 14
TGTGCCATCAATTCAGGGGACAATCAGCCCCAGCATTTT | CAINSGDNQPQHF | TRBJ1-5 | TRBV10-3 | - | - | 13
TGTGCCAGCAGCCGGGTAGGAGGCTACACCTTC | CASSRVGGYTF | TRBJ1-2 | TRBV6-2/TRBV6-3 | - | - | 11